This T cell receptor (beta chain) was identified in a study of breast tumors, draining lymph nodes, adjacent tissues. Turning to this clonotype: Its antigen remains unidentified. This may be a read error, as it is one base from a much larger clone.

Axillary draining lymph nodes of breast cancer patients supplied the node samples. TCRdb ran MiXCR on the multiplex PCR reads and lists one entry per CDR3 protein. Of roughly 86,000 distinct CDR3 sequences listed, about 21% were seen once; the top ten hold around 2.5%. Trimming removed 6 bases from V and 5 bases from J, with 17 bases in between. From germline, CDR1 is ENHRY and CDR2 SYGVKD. The CDR3 is 15 amino acids. The study's findings and limits: Tumors had less TCR diversity than lymph nodes, more than nontumor tissue.

Sequences were obtained from axillary lymph node tissue. The TCR comes from a female donor with breast cancer. Some clones in this sample may be carry-over from other donors' samples. The chain has TRBV10-3 and TRBJ1-5; the D is unclear. CDR3 in DNA: TGTGCCATCAGCGGTTACGGGCTACGAGATCAGCCCCAGCATTTT. It translates to CAISGYGLRDQPQHF.